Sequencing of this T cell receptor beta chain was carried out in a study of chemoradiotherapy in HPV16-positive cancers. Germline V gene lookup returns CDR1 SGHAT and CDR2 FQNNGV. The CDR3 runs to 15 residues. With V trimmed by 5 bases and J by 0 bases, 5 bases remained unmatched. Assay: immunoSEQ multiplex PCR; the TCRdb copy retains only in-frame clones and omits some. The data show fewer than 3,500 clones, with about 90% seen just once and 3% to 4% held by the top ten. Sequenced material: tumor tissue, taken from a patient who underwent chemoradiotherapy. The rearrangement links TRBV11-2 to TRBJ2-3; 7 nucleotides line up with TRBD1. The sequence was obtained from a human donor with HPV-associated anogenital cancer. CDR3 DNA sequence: TGTGCCAGCAGCACCGGGACAGCTAGCACAGATACGCAGTATTTT. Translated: CASSTGTASTDTQYF. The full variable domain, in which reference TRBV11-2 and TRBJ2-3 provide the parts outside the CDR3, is EAGVAQSPRYKIIEKRQSVAFWCNPISGHATLYWYQQILGQGPKLLIQFQNNGVVDDSQLPKDRFSAERLKGVDSTLKIQPAKLEDSAVYLCASSTGTASTDTQYFGPGTRLTVL.